One sample yielded the 8 T cell receptor beta chains listed below, sequenced in a study of blood T cell repertoires in COVID-19. The protocol was immunoSEQ multiplex PCR, while the TCRdb copy is restricted to in-frame clones and leaves out a portion. The sample yields 200,000 or so clones, 80% to 90% seen once. Sequencing input: peripheral blood. The receptors stem from a woman aged 55-70 years who had recovered from COVID-19.

This clone was found once. One end of the junction does not line up with germline, which may come from a read error. The gene calls are TRBV7-7 and TRBJ2-2; D perhaps matches TRBD2 (6 bases). Germline-derived CDR1 and CDR2 are SSHAT and FNYEAQ (reference sequence). This CDR3 has 16 amino acids. CDR3 in amino acids: CASSMTRLELAGELFF. In DNA, the CDR3 is TGTGCTAGCAGCATGACTAGATTGGAGTTGGCGGGGGAGCTGTTTTTT. The whole variable domain, remainder taken from reference TRBV7-7 and TRBJ2-2, is GAGVSQSPRYKVTKRGQDVTLRCDPISSHATLYWYQQALGQGPEFLTYFNYEAQPDKSGLPSDRFSAERPEGSISTLTIQRTEQRDSAMYRCASSMTRLELAGELFFGEGSRLTVL.

The chain employs TRBV29-1 and TRBJ1-2; D is undetermined. V was clipped by 3 bases and J by 4 bases, with 6 bases between them. CDR1 is SQVTM, CDR2 ANQGSEA, per germline. There are 11 residues in the CDR3. The CDR3 DNA sequence: TGCAGCGTTGATCGGGTCTATGGCTACACCTTC. Its protein is CSVDRVYGYTF.

The genes are TRBV4-1 and TRBJ1-6; 9 nucleotides align to TRBD1. Germline CDR1 reads MGHRA; CDR2 reads YSYEKL. V shed 3 bases, J shed 14 bases, and the junction held 8 bases outside the gene matches. This CDR3 is 14 amino acids long. The CDR3 here is CASSQGQGPRTLHF. Here the CDR3 DNA reads TGCGCCAGCAGCCAGGGACAGGGCCCTCGGACCCTCCACTTT.

This clone was seen more than once but under ten times. The rearrangement uses TRBV6-4 and TRBJ1-6; D not certain. The CDR3 sequence is 16 residues long. Germline V lookup: CDR1 MRHNA, CDR2 SNTAGT. The germline V and J ends were trimmed by 3 bases and 8 bases, with 17 bases remaining between them. The CDR3: CASSDLGGSLHSPLHF. The CDR3 DNA reads TGTGCCAGCAGTGATCTTGGAGGCAGTTTACATTCACCCCTCCACTTT.

This clone came up once. The chain couples TRBV7-9 to TRBJ1-4; a weak D match, TRBD1 (6 bases). The CDR3 extends over 14 amino acids. Trimming removed 3 bases at V and 7 bases at J, with 12 bases between. Per the germline V gene, CDR1 is SEHNR and CDR2 is FQNEAQ (reference sequence). In nucleotides, the CDR3 is TGTGCCAGCAGCTTGAACAGGGTCGGTGAAAAACTGTTTTTT. Protein sequence: CASSLNRVGEKLFF.

This clone appeared once. The V call is TRBV6-1, the J call TRBJ1-2, with D possibly matching TRBD1 (6 bases). Trimming took off 1 base at V and 6 bases at J, with 18 bases between the two ends. The CDR3 consists of 16 residues. Germline loops: CDR1 MNHNS, CDR2 SASEGT. DNA for the CDR3: TGTGCCAGCAGTGAAGGGGTGCGGGGGCGCATCGATGGCTACACCTTC. This translates into CASSEGVRGRIDGYTF.

V and J are TRBV7-3 and TRBJ1-2; perhaps TRBD1 as D (5 bases). The CDR3 contains 14 residues. With 5 bases removed from V and 9 bases from J, the gap between germline ends came to 19 bases. In germline, CDR1 is SGHTA, CDR2 FQGTGA. The CDR3 loop is CASSPDPRDSRYTF. CDR3 in DNA: TGTGCCAGCAGCCCCGACCCTCGGGACTCGCGCTACACCTTC.

This chain links TRBV2 with TRBJ1-6, with D perhaps TRBD1 (5 bases). The CDR3 spans 12 residues. Trimming left V 6 bases short and J 10 bases short, with 10 bases between. Germline V lookup: CDR1 SNHLY, CDR2 FYNNEI. For the CDR3, the DNA is TGTGCCAGCAGCTCGGACACCTCACCCCTCCACTTT. Amino acid sequence: CASSSDTSPLHF.